This T cell receptor (beta chain) was profiled in a study of response to subunit inactivated influenza vaccine. TCRdb itself ran the RT-PCR reads through MiXCR, one entry per CDR3 protein. The sample has 610,000 or so distinct CDR3 sequences, 13% to 15% seen once. The CDR3 covers 13 residues. In germline, CDR1 is SGHTA, CDR2 FQGNSA. V shed 2 bases and J shed 6 bases, with 8 bases lying between them. The chain has TRBV7-2 and TRBJ1-5; the D is unclear. Sequences were derived from PBMCs from blood, sampled 12 days after vaccination. This TCR derives from a man aged 45-60 years who received an inactivated influenza vaccine. The CDR3 region is CASSLRVLQPQHF. In DNA form, the CDR3 reads TGTGCCAGCAGCTTAAGGGTGCTTCAGCCCCAGCATTTT.